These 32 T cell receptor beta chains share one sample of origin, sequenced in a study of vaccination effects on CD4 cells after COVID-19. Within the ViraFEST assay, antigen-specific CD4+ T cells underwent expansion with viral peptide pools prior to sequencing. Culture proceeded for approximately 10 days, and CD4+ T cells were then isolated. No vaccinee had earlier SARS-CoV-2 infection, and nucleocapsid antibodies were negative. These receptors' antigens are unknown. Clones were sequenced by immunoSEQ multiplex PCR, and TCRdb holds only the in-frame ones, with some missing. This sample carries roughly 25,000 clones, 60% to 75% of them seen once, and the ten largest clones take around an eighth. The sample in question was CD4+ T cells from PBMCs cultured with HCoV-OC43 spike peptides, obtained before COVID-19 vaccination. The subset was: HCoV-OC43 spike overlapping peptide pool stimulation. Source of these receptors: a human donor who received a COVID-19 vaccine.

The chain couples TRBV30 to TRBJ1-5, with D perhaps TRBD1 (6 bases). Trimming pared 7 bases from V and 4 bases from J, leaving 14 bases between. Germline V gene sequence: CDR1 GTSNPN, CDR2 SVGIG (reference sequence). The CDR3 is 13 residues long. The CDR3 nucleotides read TGTGCCTCTTCGGGGGCCGGGAATCAGCCCCAGCATTTT. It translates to CASSGAGNQPQHF. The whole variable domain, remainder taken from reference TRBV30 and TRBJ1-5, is SQTIHQWPATLVQPVGSPLSLECTVEGTSNPNLYWYRQAAGRGLQLLFYSVGIGQISSEVPQNLSASRPQDRQFILSSKKLLLSDSGFYLCASSGAGNQPQHFGDGTRLSIL.

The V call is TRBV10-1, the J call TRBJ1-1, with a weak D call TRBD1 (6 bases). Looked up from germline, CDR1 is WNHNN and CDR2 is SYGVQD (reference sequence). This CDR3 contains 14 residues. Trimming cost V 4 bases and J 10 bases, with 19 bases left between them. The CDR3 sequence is CASSVYAGARGAFF. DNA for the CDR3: TGCGCCAGCAGTGTGTACGCGGGGGCCCGCGGAGCTTTCTTT.

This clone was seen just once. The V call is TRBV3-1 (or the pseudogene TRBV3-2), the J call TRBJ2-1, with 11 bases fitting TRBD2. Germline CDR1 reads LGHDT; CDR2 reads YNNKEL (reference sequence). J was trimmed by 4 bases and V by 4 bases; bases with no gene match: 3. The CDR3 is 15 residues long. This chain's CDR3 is CASSLGLAGYNEQFF. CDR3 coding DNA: TGTGCCAGCAGCCTAGGACTAGCGGGTTACAATGAGCAGTTCTTC.

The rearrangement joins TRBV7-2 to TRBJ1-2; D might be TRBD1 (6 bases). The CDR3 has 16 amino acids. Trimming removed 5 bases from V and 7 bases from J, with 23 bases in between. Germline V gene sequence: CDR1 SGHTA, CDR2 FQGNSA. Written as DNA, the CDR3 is TGTGCCAGCAGCGAACAGGGAACGACAGGATTTGGTGGCTACACCTTC. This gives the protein CASSEQGTTGFGGYTF.

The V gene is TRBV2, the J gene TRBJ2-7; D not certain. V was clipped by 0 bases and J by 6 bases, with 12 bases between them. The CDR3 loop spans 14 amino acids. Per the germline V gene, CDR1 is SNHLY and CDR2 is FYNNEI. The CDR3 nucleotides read TGTGCCAGCAGTGAAGCGCTTTTAATACGCGAGCAGTACTTC. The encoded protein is CASSEALLIREQYF.

CDR3 amino acids: CASSSGTAGNTIYF. In DNA form, the CDR3 reads TGTGCCAGCAGCTCGGGGACCGCAGGAAACACCATATATTTT. This rearrangement joins TRBV13 to TRBJ1-3; D is possibly TRBD1 (5 bases). Trimming removed 4 bases from V and 4 bases from J, with 11 bases in between. The germline CDR1 and CDR2 sequences are PRHDT and FYEKMQ (reference sequence). This CDR3 comprises 14 residues. The entire variable domain, with the rest obtained from reference TRBV13 and TRBJ1-3, is as follows: AAGVIQSPRHLIKEKRETATLKCYPIPRHDTVYWYQQGPGQDPQFLISFYEKMQSDKGSIPDRFSAQQFSDYHSELNMSSLELGDSALYFCASSSGTAGNTIYFGEGSWLTVV.

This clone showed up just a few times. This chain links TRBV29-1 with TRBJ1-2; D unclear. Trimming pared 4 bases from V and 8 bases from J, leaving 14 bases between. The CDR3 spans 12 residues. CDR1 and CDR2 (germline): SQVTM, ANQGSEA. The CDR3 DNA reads TGCAGCGTTGTCGGGCAGCCACGGGGCTACACCTTC. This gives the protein CSVVGQPRGYTF. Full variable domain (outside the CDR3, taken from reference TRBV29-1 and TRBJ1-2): SAVISQKPSRDICQRGTSLTIQCQVDSQVTMMFWYRQQPGQSLTLIATANQGSEATYESGFVIDKFPISRPNLTFSTLTVSNMSPEDSSIYLCSVVGQPRGYTFGSGTRLTVV.

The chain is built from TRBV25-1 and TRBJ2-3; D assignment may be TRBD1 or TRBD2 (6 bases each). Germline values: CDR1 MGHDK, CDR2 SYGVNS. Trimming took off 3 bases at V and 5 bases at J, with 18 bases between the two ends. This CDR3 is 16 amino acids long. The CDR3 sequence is CASSDEQGHGGDTQYF. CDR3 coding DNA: TGTGCCAGCAGTGACGAACAGGGCCACGGGGGAGATACGCAGTATTTT.

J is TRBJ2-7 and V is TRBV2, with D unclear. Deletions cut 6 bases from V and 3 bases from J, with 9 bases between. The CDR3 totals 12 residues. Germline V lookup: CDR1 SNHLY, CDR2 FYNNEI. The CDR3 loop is CASRPANYEQYF. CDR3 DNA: TGTGCCAGCAGGCCAGCCAACTACGAGCAGTACTTC.

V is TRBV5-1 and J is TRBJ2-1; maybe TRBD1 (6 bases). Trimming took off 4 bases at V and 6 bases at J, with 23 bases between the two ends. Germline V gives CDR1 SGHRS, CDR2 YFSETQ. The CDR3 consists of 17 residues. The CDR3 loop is CASSQPTGTRGGNEQFF. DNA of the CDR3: TGCGCCAGCAGCCAGCCGACCGGGACCAGAGGGGGCAATGAGCAGTTCTTC.

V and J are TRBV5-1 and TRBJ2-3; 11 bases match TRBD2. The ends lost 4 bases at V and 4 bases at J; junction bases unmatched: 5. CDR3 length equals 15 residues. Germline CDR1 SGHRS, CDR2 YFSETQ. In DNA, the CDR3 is TGCGCCAGCAGCCTAAATAGCGGGGGGGCAGATACGCAGTATTTT. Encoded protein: CASSLNSGGADTQYF.

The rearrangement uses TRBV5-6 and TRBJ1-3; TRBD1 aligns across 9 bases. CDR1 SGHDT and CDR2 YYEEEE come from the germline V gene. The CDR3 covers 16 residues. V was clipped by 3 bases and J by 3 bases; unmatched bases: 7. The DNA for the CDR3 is TGTGCCAGCAGCTCCAGGACAGGGGCAGGTGGAAACACCATATATTTT. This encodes CASSSRTGAGGNTIYF.

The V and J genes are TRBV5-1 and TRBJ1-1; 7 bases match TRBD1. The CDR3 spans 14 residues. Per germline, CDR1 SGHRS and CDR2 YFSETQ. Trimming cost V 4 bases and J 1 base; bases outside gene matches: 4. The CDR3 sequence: CASSDNRGNTEAFF. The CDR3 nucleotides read TGCGCCAGCAGCGATAACAGGGGGAACACTGAAGCTTTCTTT.

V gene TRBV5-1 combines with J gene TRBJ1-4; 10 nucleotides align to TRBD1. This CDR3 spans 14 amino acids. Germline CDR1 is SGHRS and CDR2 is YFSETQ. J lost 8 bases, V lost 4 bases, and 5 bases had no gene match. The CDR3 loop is CASSGDRGGEKLFF. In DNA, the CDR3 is TGCGCCAGCAGCGGGGACAGGGGTGGAGAAAAACTGTTTTTT.

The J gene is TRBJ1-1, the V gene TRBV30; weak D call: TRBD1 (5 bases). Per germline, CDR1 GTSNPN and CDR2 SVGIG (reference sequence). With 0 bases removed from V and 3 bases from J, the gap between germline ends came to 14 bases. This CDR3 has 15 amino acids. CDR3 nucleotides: TGTGCCTGGAGTGTTGGACTGGGGGTGTACACTGAAGCTTTCTTT. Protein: CAWSVGLGVYTEAFF.

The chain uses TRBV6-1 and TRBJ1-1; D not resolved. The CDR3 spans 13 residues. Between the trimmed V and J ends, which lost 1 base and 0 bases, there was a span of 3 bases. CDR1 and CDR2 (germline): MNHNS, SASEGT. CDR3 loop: CASSEGMNTEAFF. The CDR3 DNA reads TGTGCCAGCAGTGAAGGAATGAACACTGAAGCTTTCTTT.

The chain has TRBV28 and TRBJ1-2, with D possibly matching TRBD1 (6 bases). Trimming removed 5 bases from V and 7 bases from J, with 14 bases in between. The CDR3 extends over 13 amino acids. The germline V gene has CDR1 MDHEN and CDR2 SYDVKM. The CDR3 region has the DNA TGTGCCAGCAGTCTCACGGACAGAGGTGGCTACACCTTC. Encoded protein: CASSLTDRGGYTF.

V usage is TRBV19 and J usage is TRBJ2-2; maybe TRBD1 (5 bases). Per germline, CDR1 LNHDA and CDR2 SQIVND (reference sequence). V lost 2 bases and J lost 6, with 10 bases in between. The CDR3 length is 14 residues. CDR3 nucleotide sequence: TGTGCCAGTAGTATATCCAGGGTTCCCGGGGAGCTGTTTTTT. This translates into CASSISRVPGELFF.

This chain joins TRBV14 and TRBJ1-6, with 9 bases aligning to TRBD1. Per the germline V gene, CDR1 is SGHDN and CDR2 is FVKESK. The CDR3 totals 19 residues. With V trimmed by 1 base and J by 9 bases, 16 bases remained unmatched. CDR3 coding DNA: TGTGCCAGCAGCCAAGTTTCAGGACAGGGGTTCAATTCTCGTTCACCCCTCCACTTT. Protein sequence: CASSQVSGQGFNSRSPLHF.

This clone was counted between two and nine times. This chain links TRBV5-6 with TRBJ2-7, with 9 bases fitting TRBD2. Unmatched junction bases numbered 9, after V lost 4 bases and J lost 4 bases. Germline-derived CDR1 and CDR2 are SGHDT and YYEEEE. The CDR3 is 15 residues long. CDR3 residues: CASSLLGLAGYEQYF. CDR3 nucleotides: TGTGCCAGCAGCCTCTTGGGACTAGCAGGGTACGAGCAGTACTTC.

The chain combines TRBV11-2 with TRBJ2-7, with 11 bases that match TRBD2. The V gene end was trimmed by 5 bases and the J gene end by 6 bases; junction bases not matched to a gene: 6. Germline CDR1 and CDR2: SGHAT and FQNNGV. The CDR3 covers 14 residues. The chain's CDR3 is CASSNSGGVGEQYF. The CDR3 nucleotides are TGTGCCAGCAGCAATAGCGGGGGGGTTGGCGAGCAGTACTTC.

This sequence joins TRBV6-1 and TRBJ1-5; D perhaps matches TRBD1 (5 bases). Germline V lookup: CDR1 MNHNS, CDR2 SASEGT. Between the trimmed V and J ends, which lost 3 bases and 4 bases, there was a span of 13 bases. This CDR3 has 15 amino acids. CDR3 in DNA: TGTGCCAGCAGTGATGGCGGGGGAATGAATCAGCCCCAGCATTTT. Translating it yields CASSDGGGMNQPQHF.

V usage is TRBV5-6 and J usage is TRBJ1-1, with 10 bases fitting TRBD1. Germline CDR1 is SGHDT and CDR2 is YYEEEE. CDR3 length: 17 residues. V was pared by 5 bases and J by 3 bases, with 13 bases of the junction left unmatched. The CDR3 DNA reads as TGTGCCAGCAGTTTATTCGGGACAGGGGTTGTGGACACTGAAGCTTTCTTT. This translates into CASSLFGTGVVDTEAFF.

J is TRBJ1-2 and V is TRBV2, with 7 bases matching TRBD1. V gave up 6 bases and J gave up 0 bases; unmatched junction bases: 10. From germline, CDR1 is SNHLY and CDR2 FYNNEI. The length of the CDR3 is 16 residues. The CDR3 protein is CASRKGQPVANYGYTF. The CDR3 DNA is TGTGCCAGCAGGAAGGGACAGCCGGTGGCTAACTATGGCTACACCTTC.

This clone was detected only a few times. The CDR3 spells CASSISGNYETQYF. The CDR3 region has the DNA TGTGCCAGTAGTATATCAGGGAATTACGAGACCCAGTACTTC. This chain uses TRBV19 with TRBJ2-5; D is possibly TRBD1 (5 bases). Germline loops: CDR1 LNHDA, CDR2 SQIVND (reference sequence). The V end lost 2 bases, the J end lost 5 bases, and 12 bases lay between the germline ends. The CDR3 covers 14 residues.

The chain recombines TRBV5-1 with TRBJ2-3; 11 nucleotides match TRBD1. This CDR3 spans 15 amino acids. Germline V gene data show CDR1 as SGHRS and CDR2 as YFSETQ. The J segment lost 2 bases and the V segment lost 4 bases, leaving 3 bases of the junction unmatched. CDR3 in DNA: TGCGCCAGCAGCGCCGGACAGGGGGCCACAGATACGCAGTATTTT. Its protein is CASSAGQGATDTQYF.

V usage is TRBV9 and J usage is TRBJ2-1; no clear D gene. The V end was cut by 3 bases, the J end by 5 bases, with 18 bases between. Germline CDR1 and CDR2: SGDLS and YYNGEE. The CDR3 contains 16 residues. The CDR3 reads CASSAYPSPSDNEQFF. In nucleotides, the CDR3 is TGTGCCAGCAGCGCCTACCCATCTCCGTCGGACAATGAGCAGTTCTTC.

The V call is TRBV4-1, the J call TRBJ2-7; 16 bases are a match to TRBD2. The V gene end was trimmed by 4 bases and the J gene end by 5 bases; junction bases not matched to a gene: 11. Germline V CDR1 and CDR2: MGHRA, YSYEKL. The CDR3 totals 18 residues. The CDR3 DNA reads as TGCGCCAGCAGCCCGGGACTAGCGGGGGGGGTCAGGACGAACGAGCAGTACTTC. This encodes CASSPGLAGGVRTNEQYF.

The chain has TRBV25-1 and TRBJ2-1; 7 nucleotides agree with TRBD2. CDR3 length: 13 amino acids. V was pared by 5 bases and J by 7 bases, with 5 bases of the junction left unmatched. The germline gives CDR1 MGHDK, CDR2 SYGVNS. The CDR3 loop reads CASSLSGGNEQFF. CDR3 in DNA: TGTGCCAGCAGTCTATCGGGAGGTAATGAGCAGTTCTTC.

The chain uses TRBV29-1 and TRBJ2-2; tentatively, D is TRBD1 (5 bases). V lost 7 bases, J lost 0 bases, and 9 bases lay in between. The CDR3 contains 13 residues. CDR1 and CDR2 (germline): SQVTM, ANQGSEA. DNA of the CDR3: TGCAGCGCGGACACCCCGAACACCGGGGAGCTGTTTTTT. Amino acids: CSADTPNTGELFF.

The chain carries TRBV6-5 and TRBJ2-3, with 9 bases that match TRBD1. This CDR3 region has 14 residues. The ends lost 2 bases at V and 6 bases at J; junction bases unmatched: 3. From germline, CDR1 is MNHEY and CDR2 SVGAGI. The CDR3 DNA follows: TGTGCCAGCAGTTACCGGGACAGGGCCGATACGCAGTATTTT. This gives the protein CASSYRDRADTQYF.

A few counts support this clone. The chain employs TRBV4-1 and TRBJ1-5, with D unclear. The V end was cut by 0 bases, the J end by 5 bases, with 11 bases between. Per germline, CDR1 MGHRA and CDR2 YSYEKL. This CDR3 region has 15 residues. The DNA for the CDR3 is TGCGCCAGCAGCCAAGACGTGGGGTTGTATCAGCCCCAGCATTTT. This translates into CASSQDVGLYQPQHF.